The rows below give T cell receptor beta chains drawn from one sample of a study of blood T cell repertoires in COVID-19. The protocol was immunoSEQ multiplex PCR, while the TCRdb copy is restricted to in-frame clones and leaves out a portion. The table records 150,000 or so clones, around 89% of them present only once. Sequencing input: peripheral blood. The receptors here all came from a man in his 60s with active or convalescent COVID-19. Each CDR3 is given with its conserved first and last residue. The order of the fields is CDR3 protein, CDR3 DNA, clone size, J gene, V gene, D gene. The D gene is left open where the match is weak. Clone size appears in some rows only: once, few, many, or a class for an expanded clone.

CDR3 protein: CASKGQGNTGELFF; CDR3 DNA: TGCGCCAGCAAAGGACAGGGCAACACCGGGGAGCTGTTTTTT; clone size: once; J gene: TRBJ2-2; V gene: TRBV5-1; D gene: TRBD1
CDR3 protein: CASSPNRDTSGHYNEQFF; CDR3 DNA: TGTGCCAGCAGCCCTAACCGCGATACAAGCGGCCACTACAATGAGCAGTTCTTC; clone size: once; J gene: TRBJ2-1; V gene: TRBV11-2; D gene: -
CDR3 protein: CASAPLGASSYEQYF; CDR3 DNA: TGTGCCAGCGCCCCCCTGGGGGCGAGCTCCTACGAGCAGTACTTC; clone size: -; J gene: TRBJ2-7; V gene: TRBV6-5; D gene: -
CDR3 protein: CSASALGLPNQPQHF; CDR3 DNA: TGCAGTGCTAGTGCCTTGGGGCTCCCTAATCAGCCCCAGCATTTT; clone size: -; J gene: TRBJ1-5; V gene: TRBV20-1; D gene: -
CDR3 protein: CASSRPSGGDYGYTF; CDR3 DNA: TGTGCCAGCAGTCGCCCCTCGGGGGGGGACTATGGCTACACCTTC; clone size: -; J gene: TRBJ1-2; V gene: TRBV28; D gene: -
CDR3 protein: CASSLGLTATNEQFF; CDR3 DNA: TGCGCCAGCAGCTTGGGACTAACGGCCACCAATGAGCAGTTCTTC; clone size: once; J gene: TRBJ2-1; V gene: TRBV5-1; D gene: -
CDR3 protein: CASSAGIADTQYF; CDR3 DNA: TGTGCCAGCAGTGCCGGGATCGCAGATACGCAGTATTTT; clone size: -; J gene: TRBJ2-3; V gene: TRBV2; D gene: -
CDR3 protein: CSVLIQGGGNTIYF; CDR3 DNA: TGCAGCGTCCTAATACAGGGTGGCGGAAACACCATATATTTT; clone size: -; J gene: TRBJ1-3; V gene: TRBV29-1; D gene: -
CDR3 protein: CASSTGVAKNIQYF; CDR3 DNA: TGTGCCAGTAGCACAGGGGTGGCCAAAAACATTCAGTACTTC; clone size: -; J gene: TRBJ2-4; V gene: TRBV19; D gene: TRBD1
CDR3 protein: CASSQPGQGSNEQYF; CDR3 DNA: TGTGCCAGCAGTCAACCGGGACAGGGCTCGAACGAGCAGTACTTC; clone size: -; J gene: TRBJ2-7; V gene: TRBV6-5; D gene: TRBD1
CDR3 protein: CASSERRGETQYF; CDR3 DNA: TGTGCCAGCAGCGAACGAAGGGGAGAGACCCAGTACTTC; clone size: -; J gene: TRBJ2-5; V gene: TRBV7-9; D gene: -
CDR3 protein: CASRKNSGGELFF; CDR3 DNA: TGTGCCAGCAGAAAAAACTCCGGCGGGGAACTGTTTTTT; clone size: -; J gene: TRBJ1-4; V gene: TRBV7-9; D gene: -
CDR3 protein: CASSRTGKYTF; CDR3 DNA: TGTGCCAGCAGTAGGACAGGGAAATATACCTTC; clone size: -; J gene: TRBJ1-2; V gene: TRBV6-5; D gene: TRBD1